Described below is a single T cell receptor (beta chain) sequence and its context. Assay used: immunoSEQ multiplex PCR; TCRdb lists only in-frame clones, some missing. The sample carries under 65,000 clones, roughly 89% recorded once. These data originate in a study of T cell changes during pregnancy in multiple sclerosis. V was cut by 6 bases and J by 11 bases, with 14 bases left in between. This CDR3 is 12 amino acids long. Germline CDR1 is SEHNR and CDR2 is FQNEAQ (reference sequence). This TCR derives from a female donor with multiple sclerosis, enrolled in a pregnancy study. The sample consisted of peripheral blood, taken in the second trimester of pregnancy. J is TRBJ1-5 and V is TRBV7-9, with D possibly TRBD1 on 5 matching bases. The CDR3 sequence: CASRTGTGAQHF. In DNA, the CDR3 is TGTGCCAGCAGGACTGGGACGGGGGCCCAGCATTTT.